Shown below are 27 T cell receptor beta chains from a single sample sequenced in a study of CD8 T cells in Susac syndrome. With random hexamers, reverse transcription was performed on roughly 0.5 to 1 ug of RNA. MiXCR, applied by TCRdb to the immunoSEQ multiplex PCR reads, yields one record per CDR3 protein. There are 50,000 to 60,000 distinct CDR3 sequences in the sample; roughly nine tenths occur only once, and about 0.21% lies in the top ten. The sequencing sample was made of CD8+ T cells from PBMCs. The receptor set was obtained from a human donor in good health.

This chain links TRBV5-4 with TRBJ2-2; 9 nucleotides align to TRBD1. CDR3 length equals 16 residues. After removal of 0 bases from V and 6 bases from J, the junction contained 6 bases not matched to a gene. Germline lookup yields CDR1 SGHNT and CDR2 YYREEE (reference sequence). The CDR3 sequence: CASSLARTGVAGELFF. CDR3 nucleotide sequence: TGTGCCAGCAGCTTGGCCAGGACAGGGGTGGCCGGGGAGCTGTTTTTT.

The table lists this clonotype with a count of one. The rearrangement joins TRBV5-1 to TRBJ1-5, with 7 bases aligning to TRBD1. Germline values: CDR1 SGHRS, CDR2 YFSETQ. Trimming at V came to 0 bases and at J to 0 bases, leaving 6 bases not matched to a gene. The CDR3 extends over 17 amino acids. The CDR3 DNA reads TGCGCCAGCAGCTTGGACGACAGGGTCGTTAGCAATCAGCCCCAGCATTTT. As protein: CASSLDDRVVSNQPQHF.

This rearrangement joins TRBV18 to TRBJ1-2, with D tentatively TRBD1 (5 bases). Germline CDR1 reads KGHSH; CDR2 reads LQKENI. The germline V and J ends were trimmed by 0 bases and 3 bases, with 5 bases remaining between them. The CDR3 is made up of 13 amino acids. The CDR3 nucleotides are TGTGCCAGCTCACCACCGACAGACTATGGCTACACCTTC. It translates to CASSPPTDYGYTF. Looking up the rest from reference TRBV18 and TRBJ1-2 gives the full variable domain: NAGVMQNPRHLVRRRGQEARLRCSPMKGHSHVYWYRQLPEEGLKFMVYLQKENIIDESGMPKERFSAEFPKEGPSILRIQQVVRGDSAAYFCASSPPTDYGYTFGSGTRLTVV.

The rearrangement uses TRBV20-1 and TRBJ2-5; D remains unclear. Trimming shortened V by 7 bases and J by 7 bases, and 16 bases separated the two germline ends. Germline V gene sequence: CDR1 DFQATT, CDR2 SNEGSKA (reference sequence). The CDR3 has 12 residues. CDR3 DNA sequence: TGCAGTGAGAAGGGCTTAAGTGGGACCCAGTACTTC. Its translation: CSEKGLSGTQYF.

The J gene is TRBJ2-2, the V gene TRBV7-9, with D possibly matching TRBD1 (6 bases). The germline V gene encodes CDR1 SEHNR and CDR2 FQNEAQ (reference sequence). With 1 base removed from V and 1 base from J, the gap between germline ends came to 13 bases. This CDR3 is 17 amino acids long. CDR3 sequence: CASSLEGGDGNTGELFF. The CDR3 bases are TGTGCCAGCAGCTTAGAAGGGGGAGACGGGAACACCGGGGAGCTGTTTTTT.

V usage is TRBV12-3 or TRBV12-4 and J usage is TRBJ2-7; no clear D. Trimming left V 6 bases short and J 3 bases short, with 9 bases between. This CDR3 comprises 12 residues. The CDR3 is CASSPLGYEQYF. CDR3 bases: TGTGCCAGCAGCCCTCTTGGCTACGAGCAGTACTTC.

This chain uses TRBV25-1 with TRBJ2-7, with a possible D match to TRBD2 (6 bases). The length of the CDR3 is 16 residues. CDR1 MGHDK and CDR2 SYGVNS come from the germline V gene. The germline V and J ends were trimmed by 6 bases and 3 bases, with 21 bases remaining between them. CDR3 bases: TGTGCCAGCAGCGAAAGGTATAGCGGACCCTTCTACGAGCAGTACTTC. Protein: CASSERYSGPFYEQYF.

This sequence joins TRBV18 and TRBJ2-7; D is unresolved. The germline CDR1 and CDR2 sequences are KGHSH and LQKENI. The ends were cut back, 3 bases at V and 4 bases at J, with 16 bases in the middle. This CDR3 contains 15 residues. CDR3 bases: TGTGCCAGCTCACCGGCCGGCAGTTCAGTGTACGAGCAGTACTTC. This encodes CASSPAGSSVYEQYF.

V gene TRBV12-3 or TRBV12-4 combines with J gene TRBJ1-5, with D perhaps TRBD1 (5 bases). CDR3 length: 17 residues. The germline V and J ends were trimmed by 6 bases and 2 bases, with 20 bases remaining between them. The CDR3 DNA sequence: TGTGCCAGCAGCCCGGGACGCCGGGTATGGGGCAATCAGCCCCAGCATTTT. Translated: CASSPGRRVWGNQPQHF.

V usage is TRBV3-1 and J usage is TRBJ1-2; D is perhaps TRBD1 (5 bases). Germline lookup yields CDR1 LGHDT and CDR2 YNNKEL (reference sequence). V gave up 4 bases and J gave up 4 bases, with 16 bases separating them. The CDR3 runs to 15 residues. The CDR3 loop reads CASSPQGGGGYGYTF. The CDR3 nucleotides read TGTGCCAGCAGCCCTCAAGGCGGGGGAGGCTATGGCTACACCTTC.

The rearrangement joins TRBV6-5 to TRBJ2-1, with 9 bases aligning to TRBD2. CDR3 length equals 15 residues. Germline V gene sequence: CDR1 MNHEY, CDR2 SVGAGI. Trimming removed 6 bases from V and 2 bases from J; junction bases left unmatched: 5. The CDR3 loop is CASSRGGATYNEQFF. The CDR3 DNA reads TGTGCCAGCAGCCGCGGGGGGGCAACCTACAATGAGCAGTTCTTC.

The chain recombines TRBV6-1 with TRBJ2-1, with D perhaps matching TRBD1 or TRBD2 (5 bases each). V was pared by 3 bases and J by 7 bases, with 13 bases between. Per the germline V gene, CDR1 is MNHNS and CDR2 is SASEGT. The CDR3 length is 14 residues. The CDR3 spells CASSDREFGNEQFF. CDR3 coding DNA: TGTGCCAGCAGTGACAGGGAGTTTGGGAATGAGCAGTTCTTC.

This clonotype has only one observation. This sequence joins TRBV6-5 and TRBJ2-1; 9 bases are a match to TRBD2. The CDR3 consists of 19 residues. The V and J ends lost 2 bases and 0 bases, in that order; junction bases with no gene match: 11. Germline V gene sequence: CDR1 MNHEY, CDR2 SVGAGI. The CDR3 nucleotides read TGTGCCAGCAGTTACGGTGGTAGCGGGGGCGCTAACTCCTACAATGAGCAGTTCTTC. Translation gives CASSYGGSGGANSYNEQFF.

The chain couples TRBV29-1 to TRBJ2-2, with TRBD1 as a possible D gene (5 bases). V lost 3 bases and J lost 5, with 13 bases in between. CDR3 length: 14 amino acids. The germline V gene has CDR1 SQVTM and CDR2 ANQGSEA. As DNA, the CDR3 is TGCAGCGTTGATGTGGCAGGGTGGACCGGGGAGCTGTTTTTT. Protein product: CSVDVAGWTGELFF.

The rearrangement joins TRBV5-1 to TRBJ2-1; D tentatively fits TRBD1 or TRBD2 (5 bases each). From germline, CDR1 is SGHRS and CDR2 YFSETQ. This CDR3 spans 17 amino acids. The germline V and J ends were trimmed by 0 bases and 3 bases, with 16 bases remaining between them. CDR3 nucleotide sequence: TGCGCCAGCAGCTTGGCCGTACCGGGGACCGTCTACAATGAGCAGTTCTTC. Residues: CASSLAVPGTVYNEQFF.

The V and J genes are TRBV19 and TRBJ2-7; TRBD1 agrees at 11 bases. CDR3 length: 15 amino acids. V shed 5 bases, J shed 5 bases, and the junction held 8 bases outside the gene matches. Per germline, CDR1 LNHDA and CDR2 SQIVND (reference sequence). CDR3 loop: CASSYGTGGFDEQYF. In DNA form, the CDR3 reads TGTGCCAGTAGTTACGGGACAGGGGGATTCGACGAGCAGTACTTC.

The V gene is TRBV12-3 or TRBV12-4, the J gene TRBJ1-1; D call uncertain. The V gene lost 6 bases and the J gene lost 2 bases, with 13 bases spanning the gap. The CDR3 length is 14 residues. CDR3 in DNA: TGTGCCAGCAGCCCATCTCCGGGAAACACTGAAGCTTTCTTT. Translation gives CASSPSPGNTEAFF.

V is TRBV5-5 and J is TRBJ1-5, with 9 bases lining up with TRBD1. V dropped 4 bases and J dropped 5; count of bases not matched to a gene: 13. This CDR3 is 17 amino acids long. Germline V gives CDR1 SGHKS, CDR2 YYEKEE (reference sequence). The CDR3 DNA is TGTGCCAGCAGCCGCCACCCGGGACAGGGTGCAGATCAGCCCCAGCATTTT. Residues: CASSRHPGQGADQPQHF.

The chain employs TRBV5-1 and TRBJ2-7; unclear D gene. Germline CDR1 is SGHRS and CDR2 is YFSETQ. The CDR3 length is 12 residues. Trimming took off 4 bases at V and 5 bases at J, with 10 bases between the two ends. The CDR3 reads CASSNKPNEQYF. In nucleotides, the CDR3 is TGCGCCAGCAGCAACAAACCCAACGAGCAGTACTTC.

The chain has TRBV19 and TRBJ1-2; a weak D match, TRBD1 (5 bases). V dropped 6 bases and J dropped 0 bases, with 17 bases sitting between them. Per the germline V gene, CDR1 is LNHDA and CDR2 is SQIVND (reference sequence). The CDR3 is 16 amino acids. CDR3 loop: CASSFQGGHTNYGYTF. CDR3 nucleotides: TGTGCCAGTAGCTTCCAGGGCGGACATACTAACTATGGCTACACCTTC.

The V and J genes are TRBV5-4 and TRBJ2-3, with unresolved D. In germline, CDR1 is SGHNT, CDR2 YYREEE (reference sequence). V lost 0 bases and J lost 7, with 15 bases in between. CDR3 size: 15 residues. This CDR3 is CASSLAPNEPHTQYF. The CDR3 nucleotides read TGTGCCAGCAGCTTGGCACCAAATGAACCGCATACGCAGTATTTT. Filled out from reference TRBV5-4 and TRBJ2-3, the complete variable domain reads ETGVTQSPTHLIKTRGQQVTLRCSSQSGHNTVSWYQQALGQGPQFIFQYYREEENGRGNFPPRFSGLQFPNYSSELNVNALELDDSALYLCASSLAPNEPHTQYFGPGTRLTVL.

CDR3 sequence (DNA): TGTGCCAGCACCCACCTCAGCGGGGGGGCCTTCAGTGAGCAGTTCTTC. Protein: CASTHLSGGAFSEQFF. The chain combines TRBV12-3 or TRBV12-4 with TRBJ2-1, with 10 bases lining up with TRBD2. This CDR3 is 16 amino acids long. The junction had 15 bases not matched to a gene; V was cut back by 7 bases and J by 9 bases.

The chain is built from TRBV19 and TRBJ1-1, with no clear D. In germline, CDR1 is LNHDA, CDR2 SQIVND (reference sequence). The V end was cut by 6 bases, the J end by 4 bases, with 9 bases between. The CDR3 totals 12 residues. CDR3 protein: CASRDWGTEAFF. The CDR3 region has the DNA TGTGCCAGTAGAGACTGGGGCACTGAAGCTTTCTTT. The variable domain in full, completed from reference TRBV19 and TRBJ1-1, reads DGGITQSPKYLFRKEGQNVTLSCEQNLNHDAMYWYRQDPGQGLRLIYYSQIVNDFQKGDIAEGYSVSREKKESFPLTVTSAQKNPTAFYLCASRDWGTEAFFGQGTRLTVV.

The rearrangement joins TRBV6-1 to TRBJ2-2; 8 bases agree with TRBD1. The J segment lost 4 bases and the V segment lost 8 bases, leaving 15 bases of the junction unmatched. The CDR3 is 17 amino acids. Germline assignment: CDR1 MNHNS and CDR2 SASEGT. The CDR3 nucleotides read TGTGCCAGCTCGTCCCAGTCAGGACAGGGAGCCACCGGGGAGCTGTTTTTT. It codes for CASSSQSGQGATGELFF.

The V and J genes are TRBV7-9 and TRBJ1-1; 7 bases match TRBD1. Looked up from germline, CDR1 is SEHNR and CDR2 is FQNEAQ (reference sequence). J was trimmed by 0 bases and V by 5 bases; bases with no gene match: 6. This CDR3 is built from 15 residues. CDR3 in DNA: TGTGCCAGCAGCGGACCGGGACAGATGAACACTGAAGCTTTCTTT. It is translated as CASSGPGQMNTEAFF. The variable domain in full, with the rest retrieved from reference TRBV7-9 and TRBJ1-1, is DTGVSQNPRHKITKRGQNVTFRCDPISEHNRLYWYRQTLGQGPEFLTYFQNEAQLEKSRLLSDRFSAERPKGSFSTLEIQRTEQGDSAMYLCASSGPGQMNTEAFFGQGTRLTVV.

This chain uses TRBV9 with TRBJ1-5; 7 positions match TRBD1. Germline CDR1 is SGDLS and CDR2 is YYNGEE. With 3 bases clipped from V and 4 bases from J, the junction kept 7 bases outside the gene matches. This CDR3 comprises 15 residues. The CDR3 DNA follows: TGTGCCAGCAGCGCGAGGGGGCTCTGGAATCAGCCCCAGCATTTT. Protein: CASSARGLWNQPQHF.

The chain is built from TRBV7-2 and TRBJ2-7, with D hard to call. The germline CDR1 and CDR2 sequences are SGHTA and FQGNSA. There are 17 residues in the CDR3. Between the trimmed V and J ends, which lost 1 base and 0 bases, there was a span of 16 bases. For the CDR3, the DNA is TGTGCCAGCAGCTTAGACCCCTACTGGACCCACTCCTACGAGCAGTACTTC. Encoded protein: CASSLDPYWTHSYEQYF.